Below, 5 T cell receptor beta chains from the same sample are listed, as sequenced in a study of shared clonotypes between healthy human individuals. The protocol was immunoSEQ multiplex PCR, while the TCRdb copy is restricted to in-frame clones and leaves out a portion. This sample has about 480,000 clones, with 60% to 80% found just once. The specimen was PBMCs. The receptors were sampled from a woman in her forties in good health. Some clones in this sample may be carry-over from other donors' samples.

In nucleotides, the CDR3 is TGTGCCAGCAGTCCCCGGGAGAGTGCCGACTACGAGCAGTACTTC. Protein sequence: CASSPRESADYEQYF. V usage is TRBV6-6 and J usage is TRBJ2-7, with TRBD2 as a possible D gene (6 bases). With 5 bases removed from V and 3 bases from J, the gap between germline ends came to 17 bases. CDR1 MNHNY and CDR2 SVGAGI come from the germline V gene (reference sequence). The CDR3 length is 15 residues.

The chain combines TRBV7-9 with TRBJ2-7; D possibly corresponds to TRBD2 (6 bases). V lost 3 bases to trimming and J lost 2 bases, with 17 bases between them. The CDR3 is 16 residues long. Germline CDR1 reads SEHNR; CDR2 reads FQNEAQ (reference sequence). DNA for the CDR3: TGTGCCAGCAGCTTTGTGCTTAGCGGTTATCCCTACGAGCAGTACTTC. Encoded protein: CASSFVLSGYPYEQYF.

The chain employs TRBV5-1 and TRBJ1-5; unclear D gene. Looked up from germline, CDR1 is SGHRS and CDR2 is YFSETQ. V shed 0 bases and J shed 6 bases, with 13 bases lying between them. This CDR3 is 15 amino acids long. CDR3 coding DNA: TGCGCCAGCAGCTTGGGGGAGGGCTTGGGTCAGCCCCAGCATTTT. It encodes CASSLGEGLGQPQHF.

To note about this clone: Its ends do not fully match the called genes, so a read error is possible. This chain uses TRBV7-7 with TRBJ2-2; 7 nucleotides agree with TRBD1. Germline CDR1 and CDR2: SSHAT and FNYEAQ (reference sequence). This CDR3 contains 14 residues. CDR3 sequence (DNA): TGTGCTAGCAGCCCCCAGGGGGACACCGGGGAGCTGTTTTTT. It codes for CASSPQGDTGELFF.

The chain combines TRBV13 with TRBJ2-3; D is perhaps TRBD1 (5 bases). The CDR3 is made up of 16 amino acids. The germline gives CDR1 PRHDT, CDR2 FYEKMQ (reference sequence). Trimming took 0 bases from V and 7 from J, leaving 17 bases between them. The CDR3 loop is CASSLGGWSRVHTQYF. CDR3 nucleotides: TGTGCCAGCAGCTTAGGCGGGTGGTCCAGGGTTCATACGCAGTATTTT.